These T cell receptor beta chains were read from a single sample in a study of human T cells and chemical hapten exposure. TCRdb re-called the RACE reads with MiXCR, one entry per CDR3 protein. Here the sample spans about 54,000 distinct CDR3 sequences, less than 10% being singletons. This sample comprised whole blood, obtained in connection with sensitization to the hapten diphenylcyclopropenone (DPC). The receptor source for this set is a woman aged 50 to 60 with alopecia areata. Some clones in this sample may be carry-over from other donors' samples. The CDR3 runs from the conserved cysteine through the conserved F or W. The order of the fields is CDR3 DNA, CDR3 protein, V gene, D gene, clone size, J gene. D genes are given only for firm matches. The size field is filled for only some rows; it gives once, few, many or a size class.

TGCGCCAGCAGCTTGGTGGACGGTGTAGCCAAAAACATTCAGTACTTC | CASSLVDGVAKNIQYF | TRBV5-1 | - | - | TRBJ2-4
TGCAGTGCTATCCCTCAAACCACTCAGCCCCAGCATTTT | CSAIPQTTQPQHF | TRBV20-1 | - | few | TRBJ1-5
TGTCCCAGCTCCCCCGACCTGGGGAACACTGAAGCTTTCTTT | CPSSPDLGNTEAFF | TRBV18 | - | few | TRBJ1-1
TGTGCCAGCAGTTCCGCTGGGGGGAACTATGGCTACACCTTC | CASSSAGGNYGYTF | TRBV28 | - | - | TRBJ1-2
TGCGCCAGTTCTCCGGGACAGTATAATTCACCCCTCCACTTT | CASSPGQYNSPLHF | TRBV5-1 | TRBD1 | many | TRBJ1-6
TGTGCCAGCAGCTTTTTTGGCATTAACAATGAGCAGTTCTTC | CASSFFGINNEQFF | TRBV7-9 | - | - | TRBJ2-1
TGTGCCAGCGGGGGGAGATCCGAGCAGTTCTTC | CASGGRSEQFF | TRBV6-2/TRBV6-3 | - | - | TRBJ2-1
TGTGCCATCAGTGGTAGCGGGGGTCACGGCGGGGAGCTGTTTTTT | CAISGSGGHGGELFF | TRBV10-3 | TRBD2 | - | TRBJ2-2
TGCGCCAGCAGCCTGGGACAGATTGCAACTAATGAAAAACTGTTTTTT | CASSLGQIATNEKLFF | TRBV5-1 | TRBD1 | many | TRBJ1-4
TGTGCCAGCTCATCATTAGAAGGGGCCACTGAAGCTTTCTTT | CASSSLEGATEAFF | TRBV18 | - | few | TRBJ1-1
TGTGCCAGCAGTGAAGGGGGCACCTACAATGAGCAGTTCTTC | CASSEGGTYNEQFF | TRBV6-4 | TRBD1 | few | TRBJ2-1
TGCAGCGTTAGCCGGACAGGGAACACCGGGGAGCTGTTTTTT | CSVSRTGNTGELFF | TRBV29-1 | TRBD1 | many | TRBJ2-2
TGTGCCAGCAGTTTGGGGTCCCTCAAAGGGCAGCCCCAGCATTTT | CASSLGSLKGQPQHF | TRBV28 | - | many | TRBJ1-5
TGTGCCAGCTCACTGGGGACAGGGGCCACTGAAGCTTTCTTT | CASSLGTGATEAFF | TRBV18 | TRBD1 | many | TRBJ1-1
TGTGCCAGCAGATTAGGTGATAGCACAGATACGCAGTATTTT | CASRLGDSTDTQYF | TRBV6-1 | - | - | TRBJ2-3
TGTGCCAGCAGCCTGGGACAGTCGATTGGAAACACCATATATTTT | CASSLGQSIGNTIYF | TRBV4-2 | TRBD1 | few | TRBJ1-3
TGTGCCAGCTCACCACCACTCACCGGGGAGCTGTTTTTT | CASSPPLTGELFF | TRBV18 | - | few | TRBJ2-2
TGTGCCAGCAGTCTCACCTCGAACCGGGACAGGGGGAAAGAGACCCAGTACTTC | CASSLTSNRDRGKETQYF | TRBV28 | TRBD1 | few | TRBJ2-5
TGTGCCAGCTCATCGACTCAGGGAAATCAGCCCCAGCATTTT | CASSSTQGNQPQHF | TRBV18 | - | many | TRBJ1-5
TGTGCCAGCAGTGAAACGGCCGCGGGTCCAGATACGCAGTATTTT | CASSETAAGPDTQYF | TRBV6-1 | - | few | TRBJ2-3
TGTGCCACCAGTGCCTCGACAGGGTGGCAGCCCCAGCATTTT | CATSASTGWQPQHF | TRBV24-1 | TRBD1 | - | TRBJ1-5
TGTGCCAGCAGGTACGCAGGGGGCCGTGGCTACACCTTC | CASRYAGGRGYTF | TRBV12-3/TRBV12-4 | TRBD1 | - | TRBJ1-2
TGTGCCAGCAGTGCCGGGAGTCACAGCTCCTACAATGAGCAGTTCTTC | CASSAGSHSSYNEQFF | TRBV2 | - | many | TRBJ2-1
TGTGCCAGCTGGGGAACCTTGAACACTGAAGCTTTCTTT | CASWGTLNTEAFF | TRBV6-2/TRBV6-3 | - | many | TRBJ1-1
TGTGCCAGCAGTACGGGACAAATGAACACTGAAGCTTTCTTT | CASSTGQMNTEAFF | TRBV5-5 | - | many | TRBJ1-1
TGTGCCAGCTCACCCAGACAGGGGGATGAAGCTTTCTTT | CASSPRQGDEAFF | TRBV18 | TRBD1 | - | TRBJ1-1
TGTGCCAGCAGTCCTACCGGGACAGGGGGCCCCAATGAGCAGTTCTTC | CASSPTGTGGPNEQFF | TRBV6-2/TRBV6-3 | TRBD1 | few | TRBJ2-1
TGTGCCAGCAGCTTTACCGGTCCATCGAATACGCAGTATTTT | CASSFTGPSNTQYF | TRBV7-6 | - | - | TRBJ2-3
TGTGCCAGCAGCGTTTGGGGGGACACCGGGGAGCTGTTTTTT | CASSVWGDTGELFF | TRBV11-2 | - | many | TRBJ2-2
TGCAGTGGGGGACAGACAAATCAGCCCCAGCATTTT | CSGGQTNQPQHF | TRBV20-1 | TRBD1 | - | TRBJ1-5
TGCGCCAGCAGCCCCCATGGGAGGGTCGGGGACACTGAAGCTTTCTTT | CASSPHGRVGDTEAFF | TRBV5-1 | - | - | TRBJ1-1
TGCGCCAGCAGTGTGGCGGGGGTTACAGATACGCAGTATTTT | CASSVAGVTDTQYF | TRBV10-2 | TRBD2 | - | TRBJ2-3
TGTGCCAGCAGCTTACCCAACCAAGAGACCCAGTACTTC | CASSLPNQETQYF | TRBV11-2 | - | - | TRBJ2-5
TGTGCCAGCAGCAACACCGGGGAGCTGTTTTTT | CASSNTGELFF | TRBV7-9 | - | - | TRBJ2-2
TGTGCCAGCAGGGCAGGACGGGTAATTGAAGCTTTCTTT | CASRAGRVIEAFF | TRBV12-3/TRBV12-4 | - | many | TRBJ1-1
TGTGCCAGCCCACCAAATGAGGACCCCTATGGCTACACCTTC | CASPPNEDPYGYTF | TRBV7-2 | - | - | TRBJ1-2
TGCAGTGCTAGAAAACTAGCGGGTATCTACAATGAGCAGTTCTTC | CSARKLAGIYNEQFF | TRBV20-1 | TRBD2 | few | TRBJ2-1
TGTGCCAGCAGCTTAGAAGGGGGGACCGGGGAGCTGTTTTTT | CASSLEGGTGELFF | TRBV7-6 | - | - | TRBJ2-2
TGTGCCAGCAGCATTTCCCCAGACCGGGACAGCAATCAGCCCCAGCATTTT | CASSISPDRDSNQPQHF | TRBV21-1 | - | many | TRBJ1-5
TGTGCCACCCTTCCAAGGCAGACCTACGAGCAGTACTTC | CATLPRQTYEQYF | TRBV28 | - | - | TRBJ2-7
TGTGCCACCAGCCGGGACAGGTTTCTTCGGGGCAATCAGCCCCAGCATTTT | CATSRDRFLRGNQPQHF | TRBV24-1 | TRBD1 | - | TRBJ1-5
TGTGCCAGCAGCCGGACAGGGAAAGGCTACACCTTC | CASSRTGKGYTF | TRBV6-6 | TRBD1 | many | TRBJ1-2
TGCAGCGTTGAAGATCCAGGGCTCCGGGGATTCCAAGAGACCCAGTACTTC | CSVEDPGLRGFQETQYF | TRBV29-1 | - | - | TRBJ2-5
TGTGCCAGCAGCCCCCTGGGGGGGACCTGGGACACAGATACGCAGTATTTT | CASSPLGGTWDTDTQYF | TRBV2 | TRBD2 | few | TRBJ2-3
TGTGCCAGCAGCTTACTAGGTACGAACTCCTACAATGAGCAGTTCTTC | CASSLLGTNSYNEQFF | TRBV7-6 | - | few | TRBJ2-1